Following are 12 T cell receptor beta chains from one sample sequenced in a study of control samples from healthy donors and cancer patients. Clones were sequenced by immunoSEQ multiplex PCR, and TCRdb holds only the in-frame ones, with some missing. This sample yields 70,000 to 90,000 clones, of which approximately 90% are seen a single time; about 2% belongs to the top ten. Sequenced: PBMCs. Every receptor here comes from a woman in her fifties or sixties with head and neck cancer.

The chain uses TRBV5-8 and TRBJ2-1; D remains ambiguous. Between the trimmed V and J ends, which lost 0 bases and 3 bases, there was a span of 7 bases. Germline values: CDR1 SGHTS, CDR2 YDEGEE. The CDR3 spans 14 residues. The CDR3 here is CASSLGRNYNEQFF. As DNA, the CDR3 is TGTGCCAGCAGCTTGGGGCGGAACTACAATGAGCAGTTCTTC.

The chain is built from TRBV7-8 and TRBJ2-7, with D hard to call. V lost 5 bases and J lost 6, with 14 bases in between. Germline V gene sequence: CDR1 SGHVS, CDR2 FQNEAQ. The CDR3 loop spans 13 amino acids. The CDR3: CASSTGPVGEQYF. The CDR3 DNA reads as TGTGCCAGCAGCACCGGGCCCGTCGGCGAGCAGTACTTC.

The chain uses TRBV6-5 and TRBJ1-1; no clear D. Trimming pared 7 bases from V and 3 bases from J, leaving 15 bases between. Per germline, CDR1 MNHEY and CDR2 SVGAGI. The CDR3 runs to 14 residues. DNA for the CDR3: TGTGCCAGCACCCCCGTTGTTTCGTACACTGAAGCTTTCTTT. Its translation is CASTPVVSYTEAFF.

The CDR3 spells CASSKGGTSAYNEQFF. DNA of the CDR3: TGTGCCAGCAGCAAAGGGGGTACTAGCGCCTACAATGAGCAGTTCTTC. The chain combines TRBV21-1 with TRBJ2-1; the D call of TRBD2 is as the table states it, not checked on the DNA. TRBV21-1 is labeled a pseudogene. The CDR3 totals 16 residues.

The chain has TRBV12-3 or TRBV12-4 and TRBJ2-3; D perhaps matches TRBD2 (6 bases). The CDR3 totals 13 residues. Trimming stripped 6 bases from V and 5 bases from J, with 12 bases between. CDR3 amino acids: CASRGLPIDTQYF. DNA for the CDR3: TGTGCCAGCAGGGGACTCCCCATAGATACGCAGTATTTT.

The J gene is TRBJ2-7, the V gene TRBV10-1, with D perhaps matching TRBD1 or TRBD2 (5 bases each). V was shortened by 8 bases and J by 0 bases, with 14 bases between the two germline ends. The germline gives CDR1 WNHNN, CDR2 SYGVQD (reference sequence). CDR3 size: 14 residues. CDR3 nucleotides: TGCGCCAGCTCCGTGGCAGGGAGCTCCTACGAGCAGTACTTC. Translating it yields CASSVAGSSYEQYF.

The chain has TRBV24-1 and TRBJ2-7; unclear D gene. The germline V gene has CDR1 KGHDR and CDR2 SFDVKD. V lost 0 bases, J lost 6 bases, and 5 bases lay in between. The CDR3 consists of 12 residues. CDR3: CATSDLLGEQYF. DNA for the CDR3: TGTGCCACCAGTGATTTGCTGGGCGAGCAGTACTTC.

The chain carries TRBV6-2 or TRBV6-3 and TRBJ1-5; D gene uncertain. Trimming removed 5 bases at V and 7 bases at J, with 18 bases between. CDR3 size: 15 residues. Germline lookup yields CDR1 MNHEY and CDR2 SVGEGT. The CDR3 region is CASSQSHTGIQPQHF. CDR3 DNA: TGTGCCAGCAGTCAGAGTCATACGGGAATCCAGCCCCAGCATTTT.

The CDR3 DNA sequence: TGTGCCAGCAGCCAGGTCCTAGCGGGAGGGCCACTATCCTACGAGCAGTACTTC. It specifies CASSQVLAGGPLSYEQYF. J is TRBJ2-7 and V is TRBV4-2, with 12 positions matching TRBD2. The CDR3 is 18 residues long. The junction had 10 bases not matched to a gene; V was cut back by 3 bases and J by 1 base. The germline gives CDR1 LGHNA, CDR2 YNFKEQ.

The chain is built from TRBV28 and TRBJ1-1; D perhaps matches TRBD1 (6 bases). The V end lost 3 bases, the J end lost 0 bases, and 17 bases lay between the germline ends. This CDR3 is built from 17 residues. Per germline, CDR1 MDHEN and CDR2 SYDVKM. CDR3: CASSFIQGSSMNTEAFF. The DNA of the CDR3 is TGTGCCAGCAGTTTTATACAGGGTAGCTCGATGAACACTGAAGCTTTCTTT.

This clone was seen more than once but under ten times. This chain uses TRBV5-4 with TRBJ2-4; tentatively, D is TRBD1 (6 bases). With 1 base removed from V and 7 bases from J, the gap between germline ends came to 15 bases. CDR3 length: 15 residues. Germline V gene lookup returns CDR1 SGHNT and CDR2 YYREEE (reference sequence). The DNA for the CDR3 is TGTGCCAGCAGCTTGCCCGGACAGATGGGGAACATTCAGTACTTC. This translates into CASSLPGQMGNIQYF.

The chain couples TRBV3-1 (or the pseudogene TRBV3-2) to TRBJ1-2; D might be TRBD1 (5 bases). The ends were cut back, 4 bases at V and 7 bases at J, with 19 bases in the middle. Germline CDR1 LGHDT, CDR2 YNNKEL (reference sequence). The CDR3 totals 15 residues. The CDR3 is CASSPPGQGGIGYTF. The CDR3 DNA sequence: TGTGCCAGCAGCCCCCCCGGGCAGGGAGGAATTGGCTACACCTTC.